This entry is about one TCR beta chain. These data originate in a study of control samples from healthy donors and cancer patients. CDR1 is LNHDA, CDR2 SQIVND, per germline (reference sequence). CDR3 length: 18 amino acids. The trim removed 2 bases at V and 7 bases at J, leaving 17 bases unmatched. Some clones are missing from TCRdb's copy, which holds only in-frame ones; the method was immunoSEQ multiplex PCR. The sample shows 150,000 to 200,000 clones, nearly 90% of them seen only once. J is TRBJ2-1 and V is TRBV19, with 7 bases lining up with TRBD1. The sample comprised blood. This TCR derives from a woman in her 50s in good health. This chain's CDR3 is CASSIIDSRQGVRNEQFF. The CDR3 bases are TGTGCCAGTAGTATAATTGATTCGAGACAGGGAGTCAGGAATGAGCAGTTCTTC.